Listed below are T cell receptor beta chains from one sample, sequenced in a study of cytomegalovirus exposure and HLA in healthy donors. Profiled with immunoSEQ multiplex PCR; TCRdb holds only in-frame clones, not every one. Of around 130,000 clones in the sample, roughly 78% were seen once. The source material was PBMCs. These receptors were collected from a male donor in good health and CMV-seronegative. Each CDR3 is given with its conserved first and last residue. A D gene is named only where the DNA matches it firmly. The size field is filled for only some rows; it gives once, few, many or a size class.

clone_size,d_call,j_call,v_call,cdr3_aa,cdr3_nt
.,TRBD2,TRBJ2-5,TRBV7-7,CASSPPLTSGTWGETQYF,TGTGCCAGCAGCCCACCCTTGACCAGCGGGACGTGGGGAGAGACCCAGTACTTC
.,.,TRBJ2-3,TRBV5-1,CASSLATGILTDTQYF,TGCGCCAGCAGCTTGGCAACAGGGATACTCACAGATACGCAGTATTTT
.,.,TRBJ1-1,TRBV5-4,CASSLEGPYTEAFF,TGTGCCAGCAGCTTGGAGGGGCCCTACACTGAAGCTTTCTTT
.,.,TRBJ1-1,TRBV7-9,CSSSFAAEEAFF,TGTTCCAGCAGCTTCGCGGCCGAAGAAGCTTTCTTT
.,TRBD2,TRBJ2-2,TRBV7-9,CASSRGAGGPGNTGELFF,TGTGCCAGCAGCCGCGGGGCGGGAGGGCCCGGGAACACCGGGGAGCTGTTTTTT
.,TRBD1,TRBJ2-1,TRBV30,CAWRANRGNEQFF,TGTGCCTGGAGAGCAAACAGGGGGAATGAGCAGTTCTTC
.,TRBD1,TRBJ2-3,TRBV7-8,CASRSSRPGRGPPDTQYF,TGTGCCAGCAGGTCTTCTCGCCCCGGCAGGGGGCCGCCAGATACGCAGTATTTT
.,TRBD2,TRBJ2-7,TRBV13,CASSLGASGGAYEQYF,TGTGCCAGCAGCTTAGGCGCTAGCGGGGGTGCCTACGAGCAGTACTTC
once,TRBD1,TRBJ1-5,TRBV5-8,CASSLVTGGGYSNQPQHF,TGTGCCAGCAGCTTGGTGACAGGGGGAGGATATAGCAATCAGCCCCAGCATTTT
.,TRBD1,TRBJ2-5,TRBV4-2,CASSQWARDRGETQYF,TGTGCCAGCAGCCAATGGGCCCGGGACAGGGGAGAGACCCAGTACTTC
.,.,TRBJ1-1,TRBV2,CASSDRGLKAFF,TGTGCCAGCAGTGATAGGGGTTTAAAAGCTTTCTTT
.,TRBD1,TRBJ1-5,TRBV19,CASSIDWSASGGNQPQHF,TGTGCCAGTAGTATAGATTGGTCGGCATCAGGGGGAAATCAGCCCCAGCATTTT
.,.,TRBJ1-1,TRBV6-1,CASRAQKMNTEAFF,TGTGCCAGCAGGGCACAGAAAATGAACACTGAAGCTTTCTTT
.,TRBD1,TRBJ1-2,TRBV12-5,CASGLQGANGYTF,TGTGCTAGTGGTTTACAGGGGGCTAATGGCTACACCTTC
once,TRBD1,TRBJ2-7,TRBV5-4,CASSVGVGQGTYEQYF,TGTGCCAGCAGCGTTGGGGTGGGACAGGGCACCTACGAGCAGTACTTC
.,TRBD2,TRBJ2-1,TRBV27,CASSLLASGGASYNEQFF,TGTGCCAGCAGTTTATTGGCTAGCGGGGGGGCGTCCTACAATGAGCAGTTCTTC
.,.,TRBJ2-1,TRBV7-9,CASSSQRERSEQFF,TGTGCCAGCAGCTCCCAACGGGAGCGGAGTGAGCAGTTCTTC
once,TRBD1,TRBJ2-7,TRBV27,CASSSRTGRNEQYF,TGTGCCAGCAGTTCCAGGACAGGTCGGAACGAGCAGTACTTC
.,.,TRBJ2-6,TRBV11-2,CASSSPGVSGANVLTF,TGTGCCAGCAGCAGCCCGGGTGTCTCTGGGGCCAACGTCCTGACTTTC
few,.,TRBJ2-3,TRBV27,CASSPPRGTKDTQYF,TGTGCCAGCAGCCCCCCCCGGGGGACCAAGGATACGCAGTATTTT
.,TRBD1,TRBJ2-7,TRBV18,CASSPGTGYEQYF,TGTGCCAGCTCCCCCGGGACAGGTTACGAGCAGTACTTC
.,.,TRBJ1-1,TRBV6-5,CASQLPPTEAFF,TGTGCCAGCCAACTACCACCCACTGAAGCTTTCTTT
.,TRBD1,TRBJ1-2,TRBV11-2,CASSVRTGKDF,TGTGCCAGCAGCGTAAGGACAGGGAAAGACTTC
once,.,TRBJ1-1,TRBV9,CASSVVGGPGTEAFF,TGTGCCAGCAGCGTAGTCGGGGGTCCCGGCACTGAAGCTTTCTTT
.,TRBD2,TRBJ2-1,TRBV11-3,CASSSTIGGAPYNEQFF,TGTGCCAGCAGCTCGACAATCGGGGGGGCCCCCTACAATGAGCAGTTCTTC
.,TRBD1,TRBJ2-3,TRBV2,CASSRENRGLDTQYF,TGTGCCAGCAGTCGAGAAAACAGGGGGTTAGATACGCAGTATTTT
once,.,TRBJ1-2,TRBV11-2,CASSLDRNYGYTF,TGTGCCAGCAGCTTAGACAGGAACTATGGCTACACCTTC
.,.,TRBJ2-1,TRBV10-2,CASTDGGAYNEQFF,TGCGCCAGCACCGATGGCGGGGCATACAATGAGCAGTTCTTC
large,TRBD2,TRBJ2-2,TRBV6-1,CASSATSETGELFF,TGTGCCAGCAGTGCGACTAGCGAGACCGGGGAGCTGTTTTTT
.,.,TRBJ2-5,TRBV5-1,CASNRDGGETQYF,TGCGCCAGCAACCGGGACGGAGGGGAGACCCAGTACTTC
.,.,TRBJ2-7,TRBV5-1,CASSSTGPEQYF,TGCGCCAGCAGCTCAACCGGTCCGGAGCAGTACTTC
.,TRBD1,TRBJ2-2,TRBV6-6,CASSYSGGGTGELFF,TGTGCCAGCAGTTACTCAGGGGGCGGCACCGGGGAGCTGTTTTTT
.,TRBD2,TRBJ2-1,TRBV4-2,CASSQDAGTSDEQFF,TGTGCCAGCAGCCAAGATGCAGGGACTAGCGACGAGCAGTTCTTC
.,.,TRBJ1-3,TRBV30,CAWSYGGNSGNTIYF,TGTGCCTGGTCATACGGCGGGAACTCTGGAAACACCATATATTTT
.,.,TRBJ2-7,TRBV25-1,CASSEPGYEQYF,TGTGCCAGCAGTGAACCGGGTTACGAGCAGTACTTC
.,.,TRBJ1-2,TRBV2,CASSVRGTDYGYTF,TGTGCCAGCAGTGTGCGGGGTACGGACTATGGCTACACCTTC
.,TRBD2,TRBJ2-3,TRBV9,CASSVLGLAGTDTQYF,TGTGCCAGCAGCGTCCTGGGACTAGCGGGGACAGATACGCAGTATTTT
.,.,TRBJ2-1,TRBV6-4,CASSTDGVGEQFF,TGTGCCAGCTCAACGGACGGGGTTGGTGAGCAGTTCTTC
.,TRBD1,TRBJ2-2,TRBV25-1,CASSAPDRQPTGELFF,TGTGCCAGCAGTGCACCGGACAGGCAACCCACCGGGGAGCTGTTTTTT
.,TRBD1,TRBJ1-1,TRBV7-9,CASSPDRGNTEAFF,TGTGCCAGCAGCCCGGACAGGGGGAACACTGAAGCTTTCTTT
.,TRBD2,TRBJ2-5,TRBV12-5,CASGLTSGGVFGETQYF,TGTGCTAGTGGTTTGACTAGCGGGGGGGTCTTTGGGGAGACCCAGTACTTC
.,.,TRBJ2-1,TRBV10-2,CASSGPGNSYNEQFF,TGCGCCAGCAGTGGGCCGGGGAACTCCTACAATGAGCAGTTCTTC
once,TRBD1,TRBJ2-2,TRBV13,CASRLNRGTGELFF,TGTGCCAGCAGGTTGAACAGGGGGACCGGGGAGCTGTTTTTT
.,TRBD2,TRBJ2-7,TRBV9,CASSVGGTSGTHEQYF,TGTGCCAGCAGCGTAGGGGGGACTAGCGGGACCCACGAGCAGTACTTC
.,.,TRBJ1-5,TRBV19,CASSTAGGPYSNQPQHF,TGTGCCAGTAGTACCGCGGGGGGCCCTTATAGCAATCAGCCCCAGCATTTT
.,TRBD2,TRBJ2-3,TRBV6-5,CASSHRTSQDTQYF,TGTGCCAGCAGTCACCGGACTAGTCAAGATACGCAGTATTTT
.,.,TRBJ1-2,TRBV7-9,CASSGGETFKYYTF,TGTGCCAGCAGCGGGGGGGAGACTTTCAAGTACTACACCTTC
once,TRBD1,TRBJ2-4,TRBV5-5,CASSGTGEAKNIQYF,TGTGCCAGCAGCGGGACAGGGGAAGCCAAAAACATTCAGTACTTC
.,TRBD2,TRBJ2-1,TRBV2,CASSDWGLADYNEQFF,TGTGCCAGCAGTGATTGGGGACTAGCAGATTACAATGAGCAGTTCTTC
few,TRBD2,TRBJ2-1,TRBV19,CASRLAGGNNEQFF,TGTGCCAGTAGGCTAGCGGGAGGGAACAATGAGCAGTTCTTC